This T cell receptor beta chain was retrieved from a study of tissue T cells after allogeneic stem cell transplantation. General observations from the study: Across patients, clones rarely overlapped, yet motif clusters were shared tissue-specifically. Anatomically similar tissues had similar TCR repertoires within each patient.

Comparators without hematopoietic cell transplant had other cancers, at least five gastrointestinal samples, and no known gastrointestinal disease. Median post-mortem interval was about 10 hours for GI, liver, skin and lymphoid tissues. The CDR3 contains 16 residues. Deletions cut 7 bases from V and 3 bases from J, with 16 bases between. In germline, CDR1 is LNHDA, CDR2 SQIVND (reference sequence). As to this clone: The antigen is undetermined.

The method was immunoSEQ multiplex PCR; TCRdb's version includes in-frame clones alone and lacks a portion of them. Among some 24,000 clones listed, around 67% were seen once. Material: tissue from the ileum, obtained at autopsy. This clonotype was sampled from a female donor at least 60 years old with lung cancer. This chain joins TRBV19 and TRBJ2-6; possible D gene TRBD1, 6 bases. The CDR3 here is CASKAAGAGGANVLTF. The CDR3 DNA reads TGTGCCAGTAAGGCCGCAGGGGCGGGTGGGGCCAACGTCCTGACTTTC.